This T cell receptor (beta chain) was captured in a study of technical replicates of blood from a handful of donors. The CDR3 spans 14 residues. Germline CDR1 is MNHEY and CDR2 is SVGAGI. The V segment lost 5 bases and the J segment 3 bases; nucleotides outside the gene matches: 6. Using immunoSEQ multiplex PCR, the repertoire was profiled, and TCRdb retains in-frame clones only, with some absent. In the table there are about 85,000 clones, about 94% of which are singletons. The rearrangement joins TRBV6-5 to TRBJ1-1; TRBD1 agrees at 7 bases. The sequenced sample consisted of T cells isolated from PBMCs. This receptor was taken from a human donor in good health. CDR3 nucleotides: TGTGCCAGCAGTAAAAACAGGGGTGACACTGAAGCTTTCTTT. This translates into CASSKNRGDTEAFF.